This TCR beta chain was sequenced in a study of T cell changes during pregnancy in multiple sclerosis. Generated by immunoSEQ multiplex PCR, the TCRdb table keeps only in-frame clones and is missing some. The repertoire holds some 87,000 clones, with 90% to 95% as singletons. Germline V lookup: CDR1 SGDLS, CDR2 YYNGEE. V was cut by 0 bases and J by 0 bases, with 10 bases left in between. The CDR3 extends over 15 amino acids. This receptor was identified in a female donor with multiple sclerosis, enrolled in a pregnancy study. The sample in question was CD4+ T cells from peripheral blood mononuclear cells, obtained before pregnancy. V usage is TRBV9 and J usage is TRBJ2-7; D gene uncertain. The CDR3: CASSVGDSSSYEQYF. CDR3 nucleotides: TGTGCCAGCAGCGTAGGTGACTCGAGCTCCTACGAGCAGTACTTC.